This TCR beta chain emerged from a study of blood T cell repertoires in COVID-19. CDR1 and CDR2 (germline): SGDLS, YYNGEE. This CDR3 comprises 14 residues. Trimming removed 7 bases from V and 8 bases from J; junction bases left unmatched: 6. Data came from immunoSEQ multiplex PCR; TCRdb stores just in-frame clones and leaves some out. The data hold around 230,000 clones, with 70% to 90% observed a single time. Input material: PBMCs or T cells enriched from blood (not recorded which). This clonotype was sampled from a man aged 35 to 55 who had recovered from COVID-19. The rearrangement links TRBV9 to TRBJ1-6; 10 nucleotides agree with TRBD1. CDR3 amino acids: CASEAGTGDSPLHF. Here the CDR3 DNA reads TGTGCCAGCGAAGCCGGGACAGGGGATTCACCCCTCCACTTT. Full variable domain (outside the CDR3, taken from reference TRBV9 and TRBJ1-6): DSGVTQTPKHLITATGQRVTLRCSPRSGDLSVYWYQQSLDQGLQFLIQYYNGEERAKGNILERFSAQQFPDLHSELNLSSLELGDSALYFCASEAGTGDSPLHFGNGTRLTVT.